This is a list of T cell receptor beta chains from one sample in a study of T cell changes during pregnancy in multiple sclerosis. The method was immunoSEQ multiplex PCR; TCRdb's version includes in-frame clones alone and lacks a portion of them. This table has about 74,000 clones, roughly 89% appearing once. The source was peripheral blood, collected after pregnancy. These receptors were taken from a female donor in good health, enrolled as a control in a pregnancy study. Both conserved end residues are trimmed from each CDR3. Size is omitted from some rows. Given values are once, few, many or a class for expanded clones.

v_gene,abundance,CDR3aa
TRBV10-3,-,AISEPLGTSDNTGELF
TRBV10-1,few,ASSGPRSYEQY
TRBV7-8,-,ASSPVGGGGGEQY
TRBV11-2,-,ASSPRGTGGVGELF
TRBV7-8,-,ASSLGPQGAPTDTQY
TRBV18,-,ASSGQGRTEAF
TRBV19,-,ASTKTGGWGEQY
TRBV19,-,ASSILALPYNEQF
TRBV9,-,ASETGNTDTQY
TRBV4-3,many,ASSQVGAENTEAF
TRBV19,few,ASSLPGQGSYEQY
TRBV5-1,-,ASSTSGGSGKTQY
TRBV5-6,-,ASSLRGIGNEKLF
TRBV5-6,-,ASSSGTGANVLT
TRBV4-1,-,ASSHAGGSNEQF
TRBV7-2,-,ASSLEAGTSNEQF
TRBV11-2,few,ASSPTSGLNTGELF
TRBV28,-,ASSFFYRGYLNTEAF
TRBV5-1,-,ASSLAPPAGQETQY
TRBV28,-,ASSQNTGIPYNSPLH
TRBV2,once,ASSELQGASNIQY
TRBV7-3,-,ASSRSGTQY
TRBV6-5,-,ASSLGGGQPQH
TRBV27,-,ASSLGGGARNTGELF
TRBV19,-,ASSLDRGTAEQY
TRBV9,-,ASSESRDRGNTIY
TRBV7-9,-,ASSLGQIGNTIY
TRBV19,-,ASSIPAGLGNEQF
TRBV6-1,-,ASSQDGFTYEQY
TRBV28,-,ASSLREYQETQY
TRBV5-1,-,ASSWSSGGRDEQF
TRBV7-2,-,ASRVTSGRAGEQF
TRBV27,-,ASSLGQNTYEQY
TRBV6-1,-,ASRQQGENSPLH
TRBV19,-,ATRDSYNSPLH
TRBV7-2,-,ASSLRLPPYEQY
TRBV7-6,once,ASSHDSINEKLF
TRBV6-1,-,ASNTPAGGDQPQH
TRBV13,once,ASSDTGTEIYNEQF
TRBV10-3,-,AIRTGGSGGTQY
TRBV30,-,ARTTPDYNSPLH
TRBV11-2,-,ASRPLAGRGAYEQY
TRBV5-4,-,ASSLRGLAGILQETQY
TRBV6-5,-,ASSYSTGTGGYT
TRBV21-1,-,ASTGTSYEQY
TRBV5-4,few,ASSLVQGVNTEAF
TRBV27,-,ASSASTGPSSYEQY
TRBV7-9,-,ARETGTDSNQPQH
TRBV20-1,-,SAGGGRAQH
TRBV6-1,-,ASRLRGRRTGELF
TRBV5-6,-,ASRSTGTASYEQY
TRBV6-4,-,ASSAVPGQGEAQY
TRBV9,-,ASSVGAGETYEQY
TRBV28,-,ASSPPVIGNTIY
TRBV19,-,ASSPGQGLTEAF
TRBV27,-,ASTRTGTYNEQF
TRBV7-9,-,ASSLSGWGGREKLF